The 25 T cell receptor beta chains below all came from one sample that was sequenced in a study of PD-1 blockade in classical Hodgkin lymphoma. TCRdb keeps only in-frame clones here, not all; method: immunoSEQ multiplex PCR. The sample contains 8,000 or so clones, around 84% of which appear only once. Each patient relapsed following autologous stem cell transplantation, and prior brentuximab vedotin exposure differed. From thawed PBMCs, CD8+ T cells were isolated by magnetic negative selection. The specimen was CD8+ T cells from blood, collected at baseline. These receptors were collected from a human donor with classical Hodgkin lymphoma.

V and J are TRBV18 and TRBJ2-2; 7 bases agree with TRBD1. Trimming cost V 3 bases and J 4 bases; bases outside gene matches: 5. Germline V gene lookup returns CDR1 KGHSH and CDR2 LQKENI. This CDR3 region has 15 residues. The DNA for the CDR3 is TGTGCCAGCTCACCGCCTGACAGGGCCACCGGGGAGCTGTTTTTT. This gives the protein CASSPPDRATGELFF. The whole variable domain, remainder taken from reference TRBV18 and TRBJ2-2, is NAGVMQNPRHLVRRRGQEARLRCSPMKGHSHVYWYRQLPEEGLKFMVYLQKENIIDESGMPKERFSAEFPKEGPSILRIQQVVRGDSAAYFCASSPPDRATGELFFGEGSRLTVL.

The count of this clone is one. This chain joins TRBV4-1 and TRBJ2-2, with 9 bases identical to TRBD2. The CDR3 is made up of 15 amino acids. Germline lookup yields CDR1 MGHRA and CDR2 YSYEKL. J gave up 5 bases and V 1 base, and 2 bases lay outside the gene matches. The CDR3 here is CASSQGLAGTGELFF. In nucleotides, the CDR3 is TGCGCCAGCAGCCAAGGTCTAGCGGGGACCGGGGAGCTGTTTTTT.

The CDR3 spells CASSYSSRAYEQYF. The CDR3 coding sequence is TGTGCCAGCAGTTACTCGAGTAGGGCCTACGAGCAGTACTTC. V is TRBV6-5 and J is TRBJ2-7; D uncertain. Germline lookup yields CDR1 MNHEY and CDR2 SVGAGI. The CDR3 consists of 14 residues. Trimming stripped 0 bases from V and 2 bases from J, with 8 bases between.

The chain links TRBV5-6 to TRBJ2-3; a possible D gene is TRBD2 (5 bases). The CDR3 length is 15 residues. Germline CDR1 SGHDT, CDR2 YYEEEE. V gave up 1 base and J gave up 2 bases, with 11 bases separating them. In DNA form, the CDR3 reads TGTGCCAGCAGCTTGATGGACTCCCTCACAGATACGCAGTATTTT. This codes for CASSLMDSLTDTQYF.

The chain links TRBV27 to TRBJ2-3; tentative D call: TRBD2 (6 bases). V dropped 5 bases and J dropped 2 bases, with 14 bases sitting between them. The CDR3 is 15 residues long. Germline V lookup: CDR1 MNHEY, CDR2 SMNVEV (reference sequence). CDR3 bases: TGTGCCAGCAGTGTAGGACTAAGATCCACAGATACGCAGTATTTT. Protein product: CASSVGLRSTDTQYF.

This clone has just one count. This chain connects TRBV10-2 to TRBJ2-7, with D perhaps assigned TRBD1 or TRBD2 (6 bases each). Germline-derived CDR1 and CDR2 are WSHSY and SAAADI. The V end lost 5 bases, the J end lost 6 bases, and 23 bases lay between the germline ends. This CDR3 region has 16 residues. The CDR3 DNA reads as TGCGCCAGCAGTACGGGGGAAACAGGGCTGAGGGGCGAGCAGTACTTC. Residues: CASSTGETGLRGEQYF.

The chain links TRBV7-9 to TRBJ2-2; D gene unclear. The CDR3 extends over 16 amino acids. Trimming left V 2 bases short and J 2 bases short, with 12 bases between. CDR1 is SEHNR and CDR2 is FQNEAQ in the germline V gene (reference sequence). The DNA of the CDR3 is TGTGCCAGCAGCTTAAGTGCAGGAACTAACACCGGGGAGCTGTTTTTT. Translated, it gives CASSLSAGTNTGELFF.

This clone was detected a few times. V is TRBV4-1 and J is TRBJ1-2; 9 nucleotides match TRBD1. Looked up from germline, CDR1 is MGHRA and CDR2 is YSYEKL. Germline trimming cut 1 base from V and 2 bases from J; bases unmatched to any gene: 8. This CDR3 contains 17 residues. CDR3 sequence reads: CASSQAGTGGPNYGYTF. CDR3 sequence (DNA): TGCGCCAGCAGCCAAGCGGGAACAGGGGGCCCCAACTATGGCTACACCTTC.

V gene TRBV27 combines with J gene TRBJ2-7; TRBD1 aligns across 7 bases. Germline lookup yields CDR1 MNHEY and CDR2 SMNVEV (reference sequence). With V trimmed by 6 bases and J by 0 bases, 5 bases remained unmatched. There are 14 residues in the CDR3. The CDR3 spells CASSPGTASYEQYF. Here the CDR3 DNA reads TGTGCCAGCAGCCCGGGGACAGCCTCCTACGAGCAGTACTTC.

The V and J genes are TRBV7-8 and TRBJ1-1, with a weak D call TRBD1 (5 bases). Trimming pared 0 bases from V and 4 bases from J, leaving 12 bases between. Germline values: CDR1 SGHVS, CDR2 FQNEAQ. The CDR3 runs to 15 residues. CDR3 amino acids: CASSLAPGLTTEAFF. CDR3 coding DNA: TGTGCCAGCAGCTTAGCGCCGGGACTGACCACTGAAGCTTTCTTT.

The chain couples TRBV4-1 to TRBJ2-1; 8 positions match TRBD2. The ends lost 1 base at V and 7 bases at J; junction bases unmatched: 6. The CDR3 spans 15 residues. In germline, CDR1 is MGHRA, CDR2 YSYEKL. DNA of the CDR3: TGCGCCAGCAGCCAAGGAGCGGGAGTAAATAATGAGCAGTTCTTC. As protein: CASSQGAGVNNEQFF.

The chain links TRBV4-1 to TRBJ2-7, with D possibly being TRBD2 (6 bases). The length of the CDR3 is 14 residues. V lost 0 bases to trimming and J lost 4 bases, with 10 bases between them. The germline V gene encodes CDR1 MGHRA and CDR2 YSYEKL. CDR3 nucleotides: TGCGCCAGCAGCCAAGAGCGTCGGGGGTACGAGCAGTACTTC. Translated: CASSQERRGYEQYF.

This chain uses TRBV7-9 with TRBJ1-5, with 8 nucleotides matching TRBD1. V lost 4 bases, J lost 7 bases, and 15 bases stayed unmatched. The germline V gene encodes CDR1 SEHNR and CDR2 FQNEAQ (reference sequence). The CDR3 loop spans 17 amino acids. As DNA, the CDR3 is TGTGCCAGCAGCTCCCACCCGGGACAGGATCTCCACCAGCCCCAGCATTTT. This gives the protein CASSSHPGQDLHQPQHF. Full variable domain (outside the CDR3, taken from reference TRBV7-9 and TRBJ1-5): DTGVSQNPRHKITKRGQNVTFRCDPISEHNRLYWYRQTLGQGPEFLTYFQNEAQLEKSRLLSDRFSAERPKGSFSTLEIQRTEQGDSAMYLCASSSHPGQDLHQPQHFGDGTRLSIL.

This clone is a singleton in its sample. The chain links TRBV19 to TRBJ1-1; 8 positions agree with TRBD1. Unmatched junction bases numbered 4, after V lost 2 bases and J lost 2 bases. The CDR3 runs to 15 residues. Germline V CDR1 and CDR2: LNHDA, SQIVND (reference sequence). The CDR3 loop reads CASSIITGGNTEAFF. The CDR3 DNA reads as TGTGCCAGTAGTATAATAACAGGGGGTAACACTGAAGCTTTCTTT.

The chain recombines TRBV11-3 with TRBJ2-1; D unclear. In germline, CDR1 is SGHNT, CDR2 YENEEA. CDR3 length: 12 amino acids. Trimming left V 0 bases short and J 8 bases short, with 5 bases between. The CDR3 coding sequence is TGTGCCAGCAGCTTAGACAGTCATGAGCAGTTCTTC. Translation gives CASSLDSHEQFF.

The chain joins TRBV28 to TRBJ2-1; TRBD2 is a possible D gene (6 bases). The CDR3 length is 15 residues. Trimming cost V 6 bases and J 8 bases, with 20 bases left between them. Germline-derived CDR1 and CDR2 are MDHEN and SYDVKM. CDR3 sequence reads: CASSQLVEGGHEQFF. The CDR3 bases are TGTGCCAGCAGCCAACTCGTGGAGGGAGGCCATGAGCAGTTCTTC.

Written as DNA, the CDR3 is TGTGCCAGCAGTTGGGCACAGGGGGCGAGTGAGCAGTTCTTC. It translates to CASSWAQGASEQFF. V is TRBV28 and J is TRBJ2-1; the match to TRBD1 covers 9 bases. The V and J ends lost 4 bases and 9 bases, in that order; junction bases with no gene match: 7. The germline CDR1 and CDR2 sequences are MDHEN and SYDVKM. The CDR3 covers 14 residues.

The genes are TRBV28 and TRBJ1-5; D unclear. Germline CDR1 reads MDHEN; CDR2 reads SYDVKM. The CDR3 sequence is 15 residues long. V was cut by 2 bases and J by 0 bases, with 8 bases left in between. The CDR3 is CASSLADYSNQPQHF. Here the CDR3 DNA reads TGTGCCAGCAGTTTAGCGGATTATAGCAATCAGCCCCAGCATTTT.

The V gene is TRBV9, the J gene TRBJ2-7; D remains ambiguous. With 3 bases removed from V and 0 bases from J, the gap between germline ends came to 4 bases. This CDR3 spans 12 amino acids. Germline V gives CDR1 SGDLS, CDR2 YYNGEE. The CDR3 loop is CASSALSYEQYF. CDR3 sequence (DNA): TGTGCCAGCAGCGCCCTCTCCTACGAGCAGTACTTC.

The CDR3 region is CASSAGHEQYF. The CDR3 DNA reads as TGTGCCAGCAGTGCGGGCCACGAGCAGTACTTC. The chain is built from TRBV2 and TRBJ2-7; no reliable D call. Germline loops: CDR1 SNHLY, CDR2 FYNNEI. The CDR3 has 11 amino acids. V gave up 4 bases and J gave up 5 bases, with 6 bases separating them.

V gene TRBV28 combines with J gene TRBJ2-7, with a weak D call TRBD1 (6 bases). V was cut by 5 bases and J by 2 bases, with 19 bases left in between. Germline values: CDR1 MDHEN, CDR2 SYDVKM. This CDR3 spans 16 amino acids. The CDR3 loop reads CASSPSVGGGPYEQYF. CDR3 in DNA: TGTGCCAGCAGTCCCAGTGTTGGGGGCGGGCCCTACGAGCAGTACTTC. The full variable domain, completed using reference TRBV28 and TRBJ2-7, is DVKVTQSSRYLVKRTGEKVFLECVQDMDHENMFWYRQDPGLGLRLIYFSYDVKMKEKGDIPEGYSVSREKKERFSLILESASTNQTSMYLCASSPSVGGGPYEQYFGPGTRLTVT.

In DNA, the CDR3 is TGTGCCAGCAGCTTAGAAGGGGCCCTCTCTGAAGCTTTCTTT. Translation: CASSLEGALSEAFF. The chain employs TRBV13 and TRBJ1-1, with D possibly being TRBD1 (5 bases). This CDR3 contains 14 residues. The V gene's germline CDR1 is PRHDT and CDR2 FYEKMQ (reference sequence). The germline V and J ends were trimmed by 1 base and 6 bases, with 12 bases remaining between them.

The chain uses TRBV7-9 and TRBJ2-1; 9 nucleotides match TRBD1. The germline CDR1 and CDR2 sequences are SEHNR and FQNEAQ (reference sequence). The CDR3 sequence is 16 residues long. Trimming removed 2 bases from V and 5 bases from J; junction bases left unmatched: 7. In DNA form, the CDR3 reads TGTGCCAGCAGCTTAATCTACAGGGGGCAGGACAATGAGCAGTTCTTC. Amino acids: CASSLIYRGQDNEQFF.

The CDR3 is CASSLDPGGPGNEQFF. The CDR3, as DNA: TGTGCCAGCAGCTTAGACCCGGGAGGGCCTGGAAATGAGCAGTTCTTC. The chain links TRBV11-1 to TRBJ2-1; 8 bases match TRBD2. The CDR3 has 16 residues. Trimming cost V 1 base and J 7 bases; bases outside gene matches: 9. Germline V CDR1 and CDR2: SGHAT, FQDESV (reference sequence). The whole variable domain, remainder taken from reference TRBV11-1 and TRBJ2-1, is EAEVAQSPRYKITEKSQAVAFWCDPISGHATLYWYRQILGQGPELLVQFQDESVVDDSQLPKDRFSAERLKGVDSTLKIQPAELGDSAMYLCASSLDPGGPGNEQFFGPGTRLTVL.

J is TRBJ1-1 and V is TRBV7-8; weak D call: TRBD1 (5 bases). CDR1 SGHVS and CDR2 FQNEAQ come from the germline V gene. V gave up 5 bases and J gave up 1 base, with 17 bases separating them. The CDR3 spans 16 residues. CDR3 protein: CASSRRGSEPNTEAFF. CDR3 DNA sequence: TGTGCCAGCAGCCGACGGGGGTCTGAACCGAACACTGAAGCTTTCTTT.